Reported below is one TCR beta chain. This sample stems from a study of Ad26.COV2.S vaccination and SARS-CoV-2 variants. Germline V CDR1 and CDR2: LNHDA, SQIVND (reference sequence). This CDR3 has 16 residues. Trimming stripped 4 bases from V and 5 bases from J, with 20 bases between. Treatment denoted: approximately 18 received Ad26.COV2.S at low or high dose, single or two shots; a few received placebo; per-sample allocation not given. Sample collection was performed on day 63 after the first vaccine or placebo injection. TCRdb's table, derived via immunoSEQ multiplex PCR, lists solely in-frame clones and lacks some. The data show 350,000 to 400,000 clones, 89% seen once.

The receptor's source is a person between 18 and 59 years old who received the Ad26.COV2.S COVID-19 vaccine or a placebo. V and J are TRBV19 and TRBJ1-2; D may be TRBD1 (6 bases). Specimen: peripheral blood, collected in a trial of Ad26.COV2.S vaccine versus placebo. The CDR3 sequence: CASSTPTGPPSYGYTF. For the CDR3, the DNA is TGTGCCAGTAGTACCCCGACAGGTCCCCCTTCATATGGCTACACCTTC.